Following are 21 T cell receptor beta chains from one sample sequenced in a study of cytomegalovirus exposure and HLA in healthy donors. Both 60 Vbeta primers and 13 Jbeta primers went into the PCR. Clones were sequenced by immunoSEQ multiplex PCR, and TCRdb holds only the in-frame ones, with some missing. The sample holds roughly 290,000 clones, about 80% seen once. The sequenced sample consisted of PBMCs. Receptor source: a girl aged 2 to 9 in good health and CMV-seronegative.

The genes are TRBV19 and TRBJ1-2; D is unclear. There are 13 residues in the CDR3. The V gene's germline CDR1 is LNHDA and CDR2 SQIVND (reference sequence). Deletions cut 5 bases from V and 4 bases from J, with 11 bases between. The CDR3 DNA reads as TGTGCCAGTAGTCCAGGAAAATTCTATGGCTACACCTTC. Translating it yields CASSPGKFYGYTF.

This CDR3 is CASSPLGQRHEAFF. The CDR3 DNA reads as TGTGCCAGCAGCCCGCTCGGACAGAGACATGAAGCTTTCTTT. This chain links TRBV7-9 with TRBJ1-1, with D possibly TRBD1 on 6 matching bases. CDR3 length: 14 residues. Germline V gives CDR1 SEHNR, CDR2 FQNEAQ (reference sequence). V lost 5 bases and J 7 bases, leaving 17 bases between the germline ends.

This clone was counted between two and nine times. The J gene is TRBJ1-6, the V gene TRBV2; TRBD1 matches 8 bases. V was pared by 8 bases and J by 9 bases, with 6 bases of the junction left unmatched. CDR3 length equals 13 residues. CDR1 SNHLY and CDR2 FYNNEI come from the germline V gene. CDR3 DNA sequence: TGTGCCAGCGTAGGACAGGGAGGTTCACCCCTCCACTTT. Protein sequence: CASVGQGGSPLHF.

The V gene is TRBV6-5, the J gene TRBJ2-2; D gene uncertain. CDR3 length equals 14 residues. The germline V and J ends were trimmed by 4 bases and 2 bases, with 8 bases remaining between them. Germline CDR1 is MNHEY and CDR2 is SVGAGI. The CDR3 region is CASSSDKNTGELFF. The DNA of the CDR3 is TGTGCCAGCAGTTCCGACAAAAACACCGGGGAGCTGTTTTTT.

The chain carries TRBV7-6 and TRBJ1-5; D not certain. The V and J ends lost 4 bases and 2 bases respectively, with 12 bases between them. Germline CDR1 is SGHVS and CDR2 is FNYEAQ. This CDR3 contains 15 residues. The CDR3 protein is CASSSPQRGNQPQHF. The CDR3, as DNA: TGTGCCAGCAGCTCCCCCCAGAGGGGCAATCAGCCCCAGCATTTT.

The V and J genes are TRBV6-5 and TRBJ1-5; tentatively, D is TRBD1 (5 bases). Germline V gene sequence: CDR1 MNHEY, CDR2 SVGAGI. Deletions cut 2 bases from V and 6 bases from J, with 14 bases between. The CDR3 contains 15 residues. DNA of the CDR3: TGTGCCAGCAGTTACCTAGGGCCCGGGGGTCAGCCCCAGCATTTT. Translation: CASSYLGPGGQPQHF.

The rearrangement joins TRBV7-2 to TRBJ1-2; 8 bases match TRBD1. The V gene's germline CDR1 is SGHTA and CDR2 FQGNSA. V dropped 0 bases and J dropped 5; count of bases not matched to a gene: 8. This CDR3 has 16 amino acids. The CDR3 DNA sequence: TGTGCCAGCAGCTTAGCGCTATCCGGGACAGGTTATGGCTACACCTTC. Translated, it gives CASSLALSGTGYGYTF.

This chain links TRBV21-1 with TRBJ1-1. TRBV21-1 is flagged as a pseudogene. The length of the CDR3 is 21 residues. CDR3 DNA: TGTGCCAGCACCCCGGGAGTTTACCTAGGTGGCTGGGGCCGTCAGAACACTGAAGCTTTCTTT. Amino acids: CASTPGVYLGGWGRQNTEAFF.

The chain recombines TRBV2 with TRBJ2-1; 8 nucleotides agree with TRBD1. The J segment lost 3 bases and the V segment lost 7 bases, leaving 8 bases of the junction unmatched. This CDR3 has 15 amino acids. Germline V gives CDR1 SNHLY, CDR2 FYNNEI. CDR3 protein: CASTRLDRDYNEQFF. The CDR3 DNA is TGTGCCAGCACCCGTCTGGACAGGGACTACAATGAGCAGTTCTTC.

The V call is TRBV29-1, the J call TRBJ2-5; D is possibly TRBD1 (6 bases). The CDR3 contains 13 residues. From germline, CDR1 is SQVTM and CDR2 ANQGSEA. The V end lost 5 bases, the J end lost 1 base, and 11 bases lay between the germline ends. For the CDR3, the DNA is TGCAGCGTTAGGTGGACAGTCCAAGAGACCCAGTACTTC. Translating gives CSVRWTVQETQYF.

The V gene is TRBV29-1, the J gene TRBJ1-2; D perhaps matches TRBD1 (5 bases). Per the germline V gene, CDR1 is SQVTM and CDR2 is ANQGSEA. The CDR3 has 10 residues. V shed 4 bases and J shed 6 bases, with 6 bases lying between them. The CDR3 loop is CSVARDGYTF. CDR3 DNA: TGCAGCGTTGCCAGGGATGGCTACACCTTC.

This clone was observed a few times. This chain joins TRBV5-1 and TRBJ2-1; perhaps TRBD1 as D (6 bases). Trimming left V 4 bases short and J 2 bases short, with 19 bases between. Per the germline V gene, CDR1 is SGHRS and CDR2 is YFSETQ. The CDR3 is 17 residues long. The CDR3 protein is CASSKHSGERAYNEQFF. CDR3 nucleotides: TGCGCCAGCAGCAAACATTCAGGGGAGAGGGCCTACAATGAGCAGTTCTTC.

This clone was seen only once. CDR3 sequence reads: CASSSGGNTIYF. In nucleotides, the CDR3 is TGTGCCAGCAGCTCGGGGGGAAACACCATATATTTT. The chain employs TRBV11-2 and TRBJ1-3, with D uncertain. V was clipped by 4 bases and J by 4 bases, with 5 bases between them. The length of the CDR3 is 12 residues. Germline V gene data show CDR1 as SGHAT and CDR2 as FQNNGV.

This chain joins TRBV5-4 and TRBJ2-5, with 7 bases matching TRBD1. The closer fit of TRBJ2-7 to the DNA end suggests the J call may be wrong. The CDR3 has 14 amino acids. Germline V gene sequence: CDR1 SGHNT, CDR2 YYREEE (reference sequence). The CDR3 DNA sequence: TGTGCCAGCAGCCTGGAAACAGGGGTCGACGAGCAGTACTTC. This encodes CASSLETGVDEQYF.

CDR3 nucleotides: TGTGCCAGCAGCCAAGAAAATCACAGGGCCAATCTCTACGAGCAGTACTTC. As protein: CASSQENHRANLYEQYF. The V and J genes are TRBV14 and TRBJ2-7, with D possibly TRBD1 on 6 matching bases. The ends were cut back, 0 bases at V and 3 bases at J, with 18 bases in the middle. The CDR3 has 17 residues. Per germline, CDR1 SGHDN and CDR2 FVKESK.

CDR3 sequence reads: CASSAGTGYEQYF. The CDR3 DNA follows: TGTGCCAGCAGTGCCGGGACAGGGTACGAGCAGTACTTC. The V and J genes are TRBV27 and TRBJ2-7; TRBD1 agrees at 9 bases. The J segment lost 4 bases and the V segment lost 5 bases, leaving 3 bases of the junction unmatched. The CDR3 has 13 amino acids. The germline V gene has CDR1 MNHEY and CDR2 SMNVEV (reference sequence).

The chain is built from TRBV6-1 and TRBJ2-7, with TRBD1 identical over 9 bases. The CDR3 is 15 amino acids. With V trimmed by 5 bases and J by 0 bases, 5 bases remained unmatched. From germline, CDR1 is MNHNS and CDR2 SASEGT. For the CDR3, the DNA is TGTGCCAGCAGTAGCCGGGACAGGGTCTCCTACGAGCAGTACTTC. It is translated as CASSSRDRVSYEQYF.

The CDR3 loop reads CASSPRLTQETQYF. The CDR3 DNA is TGTGCCAGCAGCCCCCGACTGACTCAAGAGACCCAGTACTTC. This chain joins TRBV9 and TRBJ2-5; D gene unclear. The CDR3 has 14 residues. The ends were cut back, 4 bases at V and 2 bases at J, with 12 bases in the middle. Germline CDR1 reads SGDLS; CDR2 reads YYNGEE.

This clone was found a few times. The rearrangement links TRBV5-1 to TRBJ2-3, with no clear D. The germline V gene has CDR1 SGHRS and CDR2 YFSETQ. V dropped 2 bases and J dropped 8 bases, with 12 bases sitting between them. This CDR3 has 13 amino acids. The CDR3 DNA reads as TGCGCCAGCAGCTTCGAAAGCGTATTTACGCAGTATTTT. This sequence encodes CASSFESVFTQYF.

This clone has only a few counts. This rearrangement joins TRBV29-1 to TRBJ2-7; 11 nucleotides agree with TRBD1. CDR3 length: 14 residues. The J segment lost 4 bases and the V segment lost 7 bases, leaving 9 bases of the junction unmatched. Germline V gene sequence: CDR1 SQVTM, CDR2 ANQGSEA. The CDR3 is CSAQLRDRGYEQYF. The DNA for the CDR3 is TGCAGCGCTCAGCTCCGGGACAGGGGGTACGAGCAGTACTTC.

This rearrangement joins TRBV19 to TRBJ1-4; no clear D gene. The V gene lost 3 bases and the J gene lost 9 bases, with 20 bases spanning the gap. The CDR3 consists of 16 residues. The germline V gene has CDR1 LNHDA and CDR2 SQIVND (reference sequence). This CDR3 is CASSMSLTVLVKKLFF. CDR3 nucleotides: TGTGCCAGTAGTATGTCCCTAACAGTATTGGTGAAAAAACTGTTTTTT.